One sample yielded the 13 T cell receptor beta chains listed below, sequenced in a study of blood T cell repertoires in COVID-19 (dated by TCRdb to about 2020). The library was obtained by the immunoSEQ multiplex PCR assay. Imported from immuneACCESS, the table was reduced by TCRdb to in-frame sequences with V and J called. These copies leave out some clones; in studies compared against another copy, an unresolved V gene accounts for under half, and the cause of the remainder is not known. The table for this sample lists fewer than 200,000 clones; approximately 84% of them were counted only once. Approximately 7.7% of the sample is taken by the ten largest. The sample consisted of peripheral blood. The receptors derive from a man in his forties who had recovered from COVID-19.

The chain combines TRBV29-1 with TRBJ2-2; TRBD1 matches at 10 bases. This CDR3 has 14 amino acids. After removal of 6 bases from V and 4 bases from J, the junction contained 5 bases not matched to a gene. The germline CDR1 and CDR2 sequences are SQVTM and ANQGSEA. The CDR3 DNA reads as TGCAGCGTAGGGACAGGGGCCCTCACCGGGGAGCTGTTTTTT. It encodes CSVGTGALTGELFF.

The chain employs TRBV3-1 (or the pseudogene TRBV3-2) and TRBJ1-3; 7 positions agree with TRBD1. V gave up 4 bases and J gave up 3 bases; unmatched junction bases: 9. The germline gives CDR1 LGHDT, CDR2 YNNKEL (reference sequence). This CDR3 spans 16 amino acids. CDR3 sequence (DNA): TGTGCCAGCAGCCTTAGAGGGGGCTGGGGTGGAAACACCATATATTTT. As protein: CASSLRGGWGGNTIYF.

The rearrangement uses TRBV24-1 and TRBJ2-5, with a tentative D call TRBD1 (6 bases). CDR3 size: 14 residues. Looked up from germline, CDR1 is KGHDR and CDR2 is SFDVKD. Trimming removed 4 bases at V and 4 bases at J, with 12 bases between. The CDR3 loop is CATSEGRTVETQYF. CDR3 bases: TGTGCCACCAGTGAGGGCCGGACAGTAGAGACCCAGTACTTC.

The chain recombines TRBV9 with TRBJ2-1; TRBD2 might be the D (5 bases). V lost 0 bases to trimming and J lost 7 bases, with 11 bases between them. CDR1 and CDR2 (germline): SGDLS, YYNGEE. CDR3 length: 14 amino acids. The CDR3 coding sequence is TGTGCCAGCAGCGTAGGATCGCGGGTAAATGAGCAGTTCTTC. This translates into CASSVGSRVNEQFF.

This chain joins TRBV19 and TRBJ2-3; D unresolved. The CDR3 sequence is 12 residues long. Germline V gene data show CDR1 as LNHDA and CDR2 as SQIVND (reference sequence). V was clipped by 8 bases and J by 6 bases, with 12 bases between them. The CDR3 DNA sequence: TGTGCCAGTGCCTCCGGGTGGGATACGCAGTATTTT. This translates into CASASGWDTQYF.

The rearrangement links TRBV4-3 to TRBJ2-5; possible D gene TRBD2, 6 bases. Trimming removed 4 bases from V and 5 bases from J, with 17 bases in between. CDR1 is LGHNA, CDR2 YSLEER, per germline. The CDR3 is made up of 15 amino acids. CDR3 loop: CASSPIGGVLETQYF. The CDR3 coding sequence is TGCGCCAGCAGCCCAATAGGAGGGGTTTTGGAGACCCAGTACTTC.

The V gene is TRBV6-2 or TRBV6-3, the J gene TRBJ2-5, with a possible D match to TRBD2 (5 bases). Germline V gives CDR1 MNHEY, CDR2 SVGEGT. The CDR3 loop spans 14 amino acids. V gave up 2 bases and J gave up 0 bases, with 7 bases separating them. CDR3 protein: CASSYGGYQETQYF. The CDR3 bases are TGTGCCAGCAGTTACGGCGGGTACCAAGAGACCCAGTACTTC.

This rearrangement joins TRBV4-1 to TRBJ2-5, with D perhaps TRBD2 (6 bases). Per germline, CDR1 MGHRA and CDR2 YSYEKL. CDR3 length: 14 amino acids. Trimming removed 0 bases from V and 5 bases from J, with 10 bases in between. The CDR3 here is CASSQDIGRETQYF. The CDR3, as DNA: TGCGCCAGCAGCCAAGATATAGGGAGGGAGACCCAGTACTTC.

This clone was counted between two and nine times. V usage is TRBV30 and J usage is TRBJ2-7, with 7 nucleotides matching TRBD2. The trim removed 5 bases at V and 4 bases at J, leaving 14 bases unmatched. This CDR3 is 15 amino acids long. CDR1 is GTSNPN, CDR2 SVGIG, per germline (reference sequence). The CDR3 sequence is CAWGSDGAGGYEQYF. The CDR3 nucleotides are TGTGCCTGGGGATCTGACGGAGCCGGGGGGTACGAGCAGTACTTC.

This chain joins TRBV11-2 and TRBJ1-2; tentative D call: TRBD1 (5 bases). Germline assignment: CDR1 SGHAT and CDR2 FQNNGV. This CDR3 is built from 13 residues. Trimming pared 5 bases from V and 2 bases from J, leaving 9 bases between. The CDR3 bases are TGTGCCAGCAGCCCGGGGGGAAACTATGGCTACACCTTC. It specifies CASSPGGNYGYTF.

V is TRBV5-4 and J is TRBJ1-1; unclear D gene. Per germline, CDR1 SGHNT and CDR2 YYREEE (reference sequence). CDR3 length equals 14 residues. V was trimmed by 1 base and J by 5 bases, leaving 12 bases between them. The CDR3 DNA is TGTGCCAGCAGCTTGAATCCAGGAGGGACTGAAGCTTTCTTT. This gives the protein CASSLNPGGTEAFF.

The rearrangement joins TRBV7-9 to TRBJ2-3; D not certain. Germline-derived CDR1 and CDR2 are SEHNR and FQNEAQ (reference sequence). The ends were cut back, 4 bases at V and 2 bases at J, with 10 bases in the middle. The CDR3 contains 14 residues. This CDR3 reads CASSYSTYTDTQYF. The CDR3 DNA is TGTGCCAGCAGCTATTCAACCTACACAGATACGCAGTATTTT.

V usage is TRBV7-9 and J usage is TRBJ1-1, with a tentative D call TRBD1 (5 bases). CDR1 SEHNR and CDR2 FQNEAQ come from the germline V gene (reference sequence). This CDR3 has 12 residues. V lost 5 bases, J lost 7 bases, and 11 bases lay in between. The CDR3 DNA reads TGTGCCAGCAGCCCACACGACAGTGAAGCTTTCTTT. Its translation is CASSPHDSEAFF.